The 24 T cell receptor beta chains given below trace back to one sample, sequenced in a study of blood T cell repertoires in COVID-19 (dated by TCRdb to 2020 to 2022). The receptor library was made with the immunoSEQ multiplex PCR assay. Sourced from immuneACCESS, this table was stored by TCRdb with only in-frame sequences that have V and J called. A share of the clones is absent; for the studies checked, an unresolved V gene accounts for under half, and the remainder has no known explanation. Here the sample has some 230,000 clones; about nine tenths occur a single time. About 2.2% of the sample goes to the ten largest clones. The sequenced sample was peripheral blood. These receptors all stem from a man aged 25-40 years who had recovered from COVID-19.

This chain links TRBV27 with TRBJ2-3; D unclear. The CDR3 is 13 amino acids. Trimming took off 3 bases at V and 1 base at J, with 5 bases between the two ends. Germline V gene lookup returns CDR1 MNHEY and CDR2 SMNVEV (reference sequence). As DNA, the CDR3 is TGTGCCAGCAGTTTGCGGCGCACAGATACGCAGTATTTT. As protein: CASSLRRTDTQYF.

The chain couples TRBV7-9 to TRBJ2-4; tentative D call: TRBD1 (6 bases). CDR1 is SEHNR, CDR2 FQNEAQ, per germline (reference sequence). Trimming left V 2 bases short and J 8 bases short, with 19 bases between. The CDR3 is 16 amino acids. The DNA of the CDR3 is TGTGCCAGCAGCTTATGGGGTCGACAGGTCTGGGACATTCAGTACTTC. It translates to CASSLWGRQVWDIQYF. The whole variable domain, filled in from reference TRBV7-9 and TRBJ2-4, reads DTGVSQNPRHKITKRGQNVTFRCDPISEHNRLYWYRQTLGQGPEFLTYFQNEAQLEKSRLLSDRFSAERPKGSFSTLEIQRTEQGDSAMYLCASSLWGRQVWDIQYFGAGTRLSVL.

This chain connects TRBV29-1 to TRBJ2-4; D might be TRBD2 (6 bases). Per the germline V gene, CDR1 is SQVTM and CDR2 is ANQGSEA. V lost 7 bases and J 0 bases, leaving 22 bases between the germline ends. The CDR3 is 17 residues long. DNA of the CDR3: TGCAGCGCTGTTCTTTTGGCGGGGACTCTAGCCAAAAACATTCAGTACTTC. As protein: CSAVLLAGTLAKNIQYF.

The chain carries TRBV10-3 and TRBJ2-1, with 10 positions matching TRBD2. This CDR3 spans 15 amino acids. V was pared by 6 bases and J by 3 bases, with 5 bases of the junction left unmatched. Germline V gives CDR1 ENHRY, CDR2 SYGVKD. Here the CDR3 reads CAIRTSGDHYNEQFF. As DNA, the CDR3 is TGTGCCATCAGAACTAGCGGGGACCACTACAATGAGCAGTTCTTC.

This chain connects TRBV5-4 to TRBJ1-2; 9 bases are a match to TRBD1. The germline gives CDR1 SGHNT, CDR2 YYREEE (reference sequence). Trimming cost V 0 bases and J 4 bases; bases outside gene matches: 4. The CDR3 loop spans 15 amino acids. As DNA, the CDR3 is TGTGCCAGCAGCTTGGATAGGGGACAGGGCTATGGCTACACCTTC. Amino acid sequence: CASSLDRGQGYGYTF.

The V and J genes are TRBV30 and TRBJ1-2, with D possibly matching TRBD1 (6 bases). The germline V and J ends were trimmed by 4 bases and 5 bases, with 14 bases remaining between them. The CDR3 has 13 amino acids. Germline CDR1 reads GTSNPN; CDR2 reads SVGIG (reference sequence). The CDR3 coding sequence is TGTGCCTGGACGGGGGGCCGTCCTTATGGCTACACCTTC. Translating gives CAWTGGRPYGYTF.

The CDR3 loop reads CASSRGTGRGTEAFF. CDR3 coding DNA: TGTGCCAGCAGCCGGGGGACAGGGAGGGGCACTGAAGCTTTCTTT. This chain links TRBV5-6 with TRBJ1-1; 9 nucleotides match TRBD1. The CDR3 runs 15 residues. The V gene end was trimmed by 4 bases and the J gene end by 4 bases; junction bases not matched to a gene: 8. Germline lookup yields CDR1 SGHDT and CDR2 YYEEEE. Full variable domain (rest looked up from reference TRBV5-6 and TRBJ1-1): DAGVTQSPTHLIKTRGQQVTLRCSPKSGHDTVSWYQQALGQGPQFIFQYYEEEERQRGNFPDRFSGHQFPNYSSELNVNALLLGDSALYLCASSRGTGRGTEAFFGQGTRLTVV.

This chain links TRBV5-1 with TRBJ1-5; D remains ambiguous. V was pared by 1 base and J by 7 bases, with 12 bases between. This CDR3 has 14 amino acids. Germline-derived CDR1 and CDR2 are SGHRS and YFSETQ. CDR3 DNA sequence: TGCGCCAGCAGCTTGCGGGGTCCGGGGCAGCCCCAGCATTTT. This translates into CASSLRGPGQPQHF.

In DNA, the CDR3 is TGTGCCAGCAGCCCATTGACTAGCGACCGCGAGCAGTTCTTC. This gives the protein CASSPLTSDREQFF. J is TRBJ2-1 and V is TRBV3-1 (or the pseudogene TRBV3-2); TRBD2 matches 8 bases. Germline V lookup: CDR1 LGHDT, CDR2 YNNKEL (reference sequence). CDR3 length: 14 amino acids. J gave up 10 bases and V 4 bases, and 9 bases lay outside the gene matches.

This chain connects TRBV4-1 to TRBJ2-1; the D gene is possibly TRBD1 (5 bases). The CDR3 has 16 residues. Trimming left V 0 bases short and J 3 bases short, with 12 bases between. Germline V gene lookup returns CDR1 MGHRA and CDR2 YSYEKL. CDR3 sequence (DNA): TGCGCCAGCAGCCAAGATAGGCAGGGAAGCTACAATGAGCAGTTCTTC. It is translated as CASSQDRQGSYNEQFF.

The V gene is TRBV27, the J gene TRBJ2-1, with 8 bases matching TRBD2. Trimming removed 5 bases from V and 3 bases from J; junction bases left unmatched: 6. Germline V gene data show CDR1 as MNHEY and CDR2 as SMNVEV (reference sequence). The CDR3 spans 15 residues. Written as DNA, the CDR3 is TGTGCCAGCAGTCCTATAGCGGGGTTCTACAATGAGCAGTTCTTC. Its protein is CASSPIAGFYNEQFF.

The rearrangement joins TRBV18 to TRBJ2-5; 8 nucleotides line up with TRBD1. Germline V lookup: CDR1 KGHSH, CDR2 LQKENI. Trimming cost V 4 bases and J 5 bases; bases outside gene matches: 3. This CDR3 is 13 amino acids long. CDR3 nucleotide sequence: TGTGCCAGCTCACGACAGGGGAGGGAGACCCAGTACTTC. Translation gives CASSRQGRETQYF.

J is TRBJ2-5 and V is TRBV6-6; 7 bases are shared with TRBD1. V shed 9 bases, J shed 8 bases, and the junction held 12 bases outside the gene matches. Germline CDR1 and CDR2: MNHNY and SVGAGI (reference sequence). The CDR3 has 13 amino acids. The CDR3 coding sequence is TGTGCCAGTACCTCCAAGGGGGCGGTCACCCAGTACTTC. Translating gives CASTSKGAVTQYF.

The chain has TRBV4-2 and TRBJ2-3; 7 bases align to TRBD2. Germline trimming cut 2 bases from V and 6 bases from J; bases unmatched to any gene: 8. CDR3 length: 15 amino acids. Germline V gene data show CDR1 as LGHNA and CDR2 as YNFKEQ. The CDR3 spells CASSQTREGRDTQYF. DNA for the CDR3: TGTGCCAGCAGCCAAACAAGGGAGGGGCGCGATACGCAGTATTTT.

J is TRBJ1-4 and V is TRBV5-1; 9 bases fit TRBD1. V lost 3 bases and J lost 8; bases outside the gene matches: 14. CDR3 length: 17 residues. CDR1 SGHRS and CDR2 YFSETQ come from the germline V gene. The CDR3 nucleotides are TGCGCCAGCAGCTCGGGACCCATACAGGGGGCCGGAGAAAAACTGTTTTTT. It specifies CASSSGPIQGAGEKLFF.

The V gene is TRBV7-2, the J gene TRBJ1-5, with D hard to call. The CDR3 has 14 residues. Germline-derived CDR1 and CDR2 are SGHTA and FQGNSA. The V end lost 4 bases, the J end lost 4 bases, and 11 bases lay between the germline ends. The DNA of the CDR3 is TGTGCCAGCAGCTCCGCCAACCAGAATCAGCCCCAGCATTTT. Encoded protein: CASSSANQNQPQHF.

The CDR3 protein is CASSTRQGSGELFF. CDR3 DNA: TGTGCCAGCAGCACGAGACAGGGGTCCGGGGAGCTGTTTTTT. The chain is built from TRBV11-3 and TRBJ2-2; 8 bases are a match to TRBD1. The CDR3 extends over 14 amino acids. J lost 6 bases, V lost 5 bases, and 5 bases had no gene match. From germline, CDR1 is SGHNT and CDR2 YENEEA.

Only one count was recorded for this clone. The rearrangement uses TRBV5-6 and TRBJ2-5; possibly TRBD1 for D (6 bases). This CDR3 has 15 residues. The germline gives CDR1 SGHDT, CDR2 YYEEEE. V was shortened by 4 bases and J by 2 bases, with 15 bases between the two germline ends. The CDR3 sequence is CASSGKGHSQETQYF. CDR3 in DNA: TGTGCCAGCAGCGGAAAGGGACACTCACAAGAGACCCAGTACTTC.

The chain employs TRBV6-1 and TRBJ1-1, with 7 bases identical to TRBD1. The V and J ends lost 3 bases and 1 base, in that order; junction bases with no gene match: 2. Per germline, CDR1 MNHNS and CDR2 SASEGT. This CDR3 contains 14 residues. CDR3 DNA sequence: TGTGCCAGCAGTGATGCAGGGGGGAACACTGAAGCTTTCTTT. It is translated as CASSDAGGNTEAFF.

The CDR3 reads CASSLGDRGLYGYTF. The CDR3 DNA is TGTGCCAGCAGCTTGGGAGACAGGGGGCTCTATGGCTACACCTTC. V usage is TRBV5-4 and J usage is TRBJ1-2, with 10 bases identical to TRBD1. Germline V lookup: CDR1 SGHNT, CDR2 YYREEE (reference sequence). CDR3 length: 15 residues. J lost 4 bases, V lost 0 bases, and 3 bases had no gene match.

This sequence joins TRBV11-2 and TRBJ2-1, with 11 bases aligning to TRBD1. Germline V gene sequence: CDR1 SGHAT, CDR2 FQNNGV. The V and J ends lost 5 bases and 7 bases, in that order; junction bases with no gene match: 7. The CDR3 covers 15 residues. CDR3 amino acids: CASSLWTGGRNEQFF. CDR3 DNA sequence: TGTGCCAGCAGCCTATGGACAGGGGGCCGGAATGAGCAGTTCTTC.

The rearrangement links TRBV2 to TRBJ1-5; D may be TRBD1 (5 bases). This CDR3 is 14 amino acids long. V was shortened by 7 bases and J by 5 bases, with 15 bases between the two germline ends. Germline V gene data show CDR1 as SNHLY and CDR2 as FYNNEI. CDR3 nucleotide sequence: TGTGCCAGCACCTCGACAGATAGAGATCAGCCCCAGCATTTT. Its translation: CASTSTDRDQPQHF.

The rearrangement joins TRBV18 to TRBJ1-3, with a weak D call TRBD1 (5 bases). The CDR3 spans 17 residues. Germline CDR1 KGHSH, CDR2 LQKENI. Trimming took 2 bases from V and 2 from J, leaving 16 bases between them. The CDR3 protein is CASSPITSGIAGNTIYF. The DNA for the CDR3 is TGTGCCAGCTCACCAATCACTTCAGGGATAGCTGGAAACACCATATATTTT.

The chain has TRBV3-1 (or the pseudogene TRBV3-2) and TRBJ1-6, with TRBD1 matching over 11 bases. V shed 1 base, J shed 9 bases, and the junction held 5 bases outside the gene matches. CDR1 is LGHDT and CDR2 is YNNKEL in the germline V gene (reference sequence). The CDR3 has 16 amino acids. The CDR3 sequence: CASSQGFGTGGSPLHF. Here the CDR3 DNA reads TGTGCCAGCAGCCAAGGATTTGGGACAGGGGGTTCACCCCTCCACTTT.